This TCR beta chain was recovered during a study of OX40 agonist ivuxolimab in advanced cancers. Study details: The drug used for patients, ivuxolimab, was an agonistic anti-OX40 (CD134) antibody. The dose-escalation cohort was approximately 84% male, with a mean age of about 56 years, ranging about 23 to 80. Study-wide results and limits: CD8+ T cells showed, on average, more clonal expansion than CD4+ cells.

On this clone itself: Its antigen is not known.

Repertoires were generated with immunoSEQ multiplex PCR, while TCRdb's copy carries only in-frame clones and drops some. In the table there are tens of thousands of clones, approximately 93% of which are singletons. Per the germline V gene, CDR1 is GTSNPN and CDR2 is SVGIG (reference sequence). The length of the CDR3 is 14 residues. V was cut by 2 bases and J by 5 bases, with 15 bases left in between. This clonotype originated in an adult with an advanced solid tumor such as melanoma, head and neck, liver or kidney cancer. The source material was CD4+ or CD8+ T cells sorted from blood, sampled in a trial of the OX40 agonist ivuxolimab. V is TRBV30 and J is TRBJ2-5; perhaps TRBD2 as D (6 bases). The CDR3 bases are TGTGCCTGGAGTTTGCCCGGAGGGAGGGAGACCCAGTACTTC. This gives the protein CAWSLPGGRETQYF.